This TCR beta chain was observed in a study of cytomegalovirus exposure and HLA in healthy donors. Study-wide points: A later analysis showed TCR association rates differing by HLA locus, peaking at DRB1 and lowest at HLA-C.

Comment on this clone: Antigen: not known.

Trimming stripped 3 bases from V and 5 bases from J, with 13 bases between. The CDR3 contains 14 residues. From germline, CDR1 is MNHNS and CDR2 SASEGT. Researchers ran the PCR with 60 Vbeta and 13 Jbeta primers. The repertoire was sequenced with immunoSEQ multiplex PCR; TCRdb's copy has only in-frame clones and lacks some. The sample has around 150,000 clones, about 64% seen once. Input material: PBMCs. The receptor's source is a woman aged 55-70 years in good health and CMV-seropositive. This chain uses TRBV6-1 with TRBJ1-2; tentatively, D is TRBD1 (6 bases). The CDR3 DNA sequence: TGTGCCAGCAGTGAGGCGGGGGGCAGGTATGGCTACACCTTC. Its protein is CASSEAGGRYGYTF.